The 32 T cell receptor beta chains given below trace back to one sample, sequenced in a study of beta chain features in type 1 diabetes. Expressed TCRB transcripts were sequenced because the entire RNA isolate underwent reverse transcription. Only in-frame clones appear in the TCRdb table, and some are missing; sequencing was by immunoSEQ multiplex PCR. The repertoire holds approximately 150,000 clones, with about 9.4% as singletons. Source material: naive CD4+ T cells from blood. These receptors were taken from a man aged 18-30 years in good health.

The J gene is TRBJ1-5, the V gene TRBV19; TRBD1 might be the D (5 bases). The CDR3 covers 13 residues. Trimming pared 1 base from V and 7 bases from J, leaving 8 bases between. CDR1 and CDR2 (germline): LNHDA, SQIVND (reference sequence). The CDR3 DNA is TGTGCCAGTAGTATAGCAGGGAAGCAGCCCCAGCATTTT. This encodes CASSIAGKQPQHF.

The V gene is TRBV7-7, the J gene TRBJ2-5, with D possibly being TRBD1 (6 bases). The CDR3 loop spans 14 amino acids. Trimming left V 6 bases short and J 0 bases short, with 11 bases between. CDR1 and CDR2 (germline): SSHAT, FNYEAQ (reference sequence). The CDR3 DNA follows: TGTGCCAGCAGTTCTGGACAGAACCAAGAGACCCAGTACTTC. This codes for CASSSGQNQETQYF. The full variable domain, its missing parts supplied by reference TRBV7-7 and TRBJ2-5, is GAGVSQSPRYKVTKRGQDVTLRCDPISSHATLYWYQQALGQGPEFLTYFNYEAQPDKSGLPSDRFSAERPEGSISTLTIQRTEQRDSAMYRCASSSGQNQETQYFGPGTRLLVL.

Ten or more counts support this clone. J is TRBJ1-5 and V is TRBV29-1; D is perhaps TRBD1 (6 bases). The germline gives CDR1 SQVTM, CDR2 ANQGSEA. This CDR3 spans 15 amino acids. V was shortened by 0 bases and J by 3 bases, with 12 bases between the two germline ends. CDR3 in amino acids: CSVEDLRQVNQPQHF. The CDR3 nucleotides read TGCAGCGTTGAAGATCTTCGACAGGTCAATCAGCCCCAGCATTTT.

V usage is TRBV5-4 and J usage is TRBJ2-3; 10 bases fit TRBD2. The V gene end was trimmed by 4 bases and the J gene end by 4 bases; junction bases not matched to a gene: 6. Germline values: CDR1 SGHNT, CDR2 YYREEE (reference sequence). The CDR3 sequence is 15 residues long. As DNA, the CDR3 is TGTGCCAGCAGCGCAGCGGGGGGGCGGGCAGATACGCAGTATTTT. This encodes CASSAAGGRADTQYF.

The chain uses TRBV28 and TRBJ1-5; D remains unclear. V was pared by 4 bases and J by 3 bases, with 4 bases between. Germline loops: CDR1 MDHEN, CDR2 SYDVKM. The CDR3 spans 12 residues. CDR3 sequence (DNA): TGTGCCAGCAGTTGGGCCAATCAGCCCCAGCATTTT. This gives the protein CASSWANQPQHF.

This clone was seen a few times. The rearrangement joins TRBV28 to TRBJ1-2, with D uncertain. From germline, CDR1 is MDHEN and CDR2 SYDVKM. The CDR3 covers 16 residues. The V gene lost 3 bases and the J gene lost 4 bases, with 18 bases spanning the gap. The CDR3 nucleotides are TGTGCCAGCAGTTTTCTGGAGGGTAAAGGGAGCTATGGCTACACCTTC. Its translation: CASSFLEGKGSYGYTF.

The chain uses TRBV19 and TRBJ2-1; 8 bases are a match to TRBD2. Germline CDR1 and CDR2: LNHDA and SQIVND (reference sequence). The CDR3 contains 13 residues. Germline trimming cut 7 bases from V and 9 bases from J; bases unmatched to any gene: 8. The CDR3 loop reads CASNNGGAVEQFF. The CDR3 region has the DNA TGTGCCAGTAATAACGGGGGGGCCGTTGAGCAGTTCTTC.

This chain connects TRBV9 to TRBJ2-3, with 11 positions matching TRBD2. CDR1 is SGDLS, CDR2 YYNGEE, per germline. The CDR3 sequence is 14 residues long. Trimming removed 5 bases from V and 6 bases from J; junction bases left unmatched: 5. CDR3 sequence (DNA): TGTGCCAGCAGTCTTAGCGGGGGGGTTGATACGCAGTATTTT. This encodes CASSLSGGVDTQYF.

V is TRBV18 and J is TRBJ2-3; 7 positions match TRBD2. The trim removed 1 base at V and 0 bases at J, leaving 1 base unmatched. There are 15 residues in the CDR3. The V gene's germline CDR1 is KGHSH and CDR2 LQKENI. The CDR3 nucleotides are TGTGCCAGCTCACCACTAGCGGGCAGCACAGATACGCAGTATTTT. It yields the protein CASSPLAGSTDTQYF.

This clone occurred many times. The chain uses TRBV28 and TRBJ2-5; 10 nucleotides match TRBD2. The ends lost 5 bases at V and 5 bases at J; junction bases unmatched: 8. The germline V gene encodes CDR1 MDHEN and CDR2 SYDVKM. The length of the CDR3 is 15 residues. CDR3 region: CASSPGTSVPETQYF. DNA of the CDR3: TGTGCCAGCAGTCCGGGGACTAGCGTCCCTGAGACCCAGTACTTC.

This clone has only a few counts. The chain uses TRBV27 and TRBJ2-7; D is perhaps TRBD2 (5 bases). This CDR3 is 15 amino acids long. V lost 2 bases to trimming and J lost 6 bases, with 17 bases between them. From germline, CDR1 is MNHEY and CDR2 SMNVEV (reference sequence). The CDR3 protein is CASSLIPAPGVEQYF. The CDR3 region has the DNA TGTGCCAGCAGTTTAATACCCGCGCCCGGGGTCGAGCAGTACTTC.

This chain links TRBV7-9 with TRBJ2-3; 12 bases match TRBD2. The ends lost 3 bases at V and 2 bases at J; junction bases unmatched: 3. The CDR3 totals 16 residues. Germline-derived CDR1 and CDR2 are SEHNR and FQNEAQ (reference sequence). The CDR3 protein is CASSFRLAGATDTQYF. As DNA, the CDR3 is TGTGCCAGCAGCTTCCGACTAGCGGGGGCCACAGATACGCAGTATTTT.

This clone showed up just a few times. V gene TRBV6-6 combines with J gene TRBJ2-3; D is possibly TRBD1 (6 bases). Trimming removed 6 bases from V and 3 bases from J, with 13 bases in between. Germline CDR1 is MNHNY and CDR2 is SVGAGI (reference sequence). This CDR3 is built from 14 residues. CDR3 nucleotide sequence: TGTGCCAGCAGAGTTAGTCAGGGGACAGATACGCAGTATTTT. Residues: CASRVSQGTDTQYF.

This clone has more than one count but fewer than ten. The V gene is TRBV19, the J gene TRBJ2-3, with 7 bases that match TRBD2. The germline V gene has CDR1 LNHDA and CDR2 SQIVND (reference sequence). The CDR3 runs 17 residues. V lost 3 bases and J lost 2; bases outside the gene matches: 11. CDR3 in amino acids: CASSIRLTGLTTDTQYF. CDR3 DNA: TGTGCCAGTAGTATTCGATTAACGGGACTAACCACAGATACGCAGTATTTT.

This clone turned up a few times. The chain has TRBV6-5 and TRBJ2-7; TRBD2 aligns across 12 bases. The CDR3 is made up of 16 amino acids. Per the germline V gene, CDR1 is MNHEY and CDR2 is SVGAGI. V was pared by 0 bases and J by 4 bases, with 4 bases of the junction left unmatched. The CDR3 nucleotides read TGTGCCAGCAGTTACTCACTAGCGGGGGGTTGGTACGAGCAGTACTTC. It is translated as CASSYSLAGGWYEQYF.

The CDR3 loop reads CASRTRGVGEQYF. DNA for the CDR3: TGTGCCAGCAGAACCAGGGGGGTAGGCGAGCAGTACTTC. The chain joins TRBV28 to TRBJ2-7; possibly TRBD1 for D (7 bases). Germline CDR1 MDHEN, CDR2 SYDVKM. The CDR3 consists of 13 residues. The ends were cut back, 6 bases at V and 6 bases at J, with 15 bases in the middle.

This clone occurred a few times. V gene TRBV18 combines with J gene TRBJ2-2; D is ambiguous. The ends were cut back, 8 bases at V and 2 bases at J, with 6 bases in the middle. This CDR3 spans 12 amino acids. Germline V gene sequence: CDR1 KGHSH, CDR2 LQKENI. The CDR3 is CASHTNTGELFF. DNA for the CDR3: TGTGCCAGCCACACAAACACCGGGGAGCTGTTTTTT.

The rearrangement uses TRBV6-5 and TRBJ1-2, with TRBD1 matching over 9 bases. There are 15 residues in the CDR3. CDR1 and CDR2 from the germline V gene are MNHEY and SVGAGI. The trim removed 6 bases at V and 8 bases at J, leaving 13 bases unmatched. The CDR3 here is CASRLTRTGAVGYTF. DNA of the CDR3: TGTGCCAGCAGACTTACACGGACAGGGGCTGTGGGCTACACCTTC.

The CDR3 loop reads CASSLDGTGNGYTF. The DNA for the CDR3 is TGCGCCAGCAGCTTGGACGGGACAGGGAATGGCTACACCTTC. This chain joins TRBV5-1 and TRBJ1-2; TRBD1 matches at 9 bases. The CDR3 runs to 14 residues. V shed 0 bases and J 6 bases; nucleotides not matched to a gene: 3. The germline gives CDR1 SGHRS, CDR2 YFSETQ. The variable domain in full, with the rest retrieved from reference TRBV5-1 and TRBJ1-2, is KAGVTQTPRYLIKTRGQQVTLSCSPISGHRSVSWYQQTPGQGLQFLFEYFSETQRNKGNFPGRFSGRQFSNSRSEMNVSTLELGDSALYLCASSLDGTGNGYTFGSGTRLTVV.

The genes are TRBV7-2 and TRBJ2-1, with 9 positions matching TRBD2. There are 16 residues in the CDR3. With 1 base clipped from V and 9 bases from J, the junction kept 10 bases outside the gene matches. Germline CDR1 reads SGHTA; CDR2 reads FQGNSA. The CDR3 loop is CASSLGPAGGQGEQFF. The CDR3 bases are TGTGCCAGCAGCTTAGGCCCAGCGGGGGGTCAGGGTGAGCAGTTCTTC.

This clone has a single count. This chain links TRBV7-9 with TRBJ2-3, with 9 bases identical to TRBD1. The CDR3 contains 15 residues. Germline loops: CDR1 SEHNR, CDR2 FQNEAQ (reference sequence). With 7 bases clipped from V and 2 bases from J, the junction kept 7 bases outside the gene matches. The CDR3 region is CASMGTGRDTDTQYF. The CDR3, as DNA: TGTGCCAGCATGGGGACAGGGAGGGACACAGATACGCAGTATTTT.

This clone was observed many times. CDR3: CASSQVQARLQETQYF. The DNA for the CDR3 is TGTGCCAGCAGCCAGGTACAGGCGAGACTCCAAGAGACCCAGTACTTC. The chain joins TRBV5-6 to TRBJ2-5; D possibly corresponds to TRBD1 (5 bases). This CDR3 region has 16 residues. V lost 4 bases to trimming and J lost 1 base, with 17 bases between them. Germline CDR1 is SGHDT and CDR2 is YYEEEE.

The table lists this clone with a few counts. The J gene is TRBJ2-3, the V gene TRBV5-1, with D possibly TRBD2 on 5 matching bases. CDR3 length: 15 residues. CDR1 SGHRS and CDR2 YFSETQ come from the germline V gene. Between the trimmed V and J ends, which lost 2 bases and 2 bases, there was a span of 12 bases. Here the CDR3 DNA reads TGCGCCAGCAGCTTTGCGGGCAAAAACACAGATACGCAGTATTTT. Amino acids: CASSFAGKNTDTQYF.

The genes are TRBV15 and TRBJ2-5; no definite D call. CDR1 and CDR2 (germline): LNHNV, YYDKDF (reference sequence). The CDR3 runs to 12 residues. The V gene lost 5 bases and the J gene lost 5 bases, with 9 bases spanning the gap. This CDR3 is CATSESRETQYF. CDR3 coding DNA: TGTGCCACCAGCGAGTCACGGGAGACCCAGTACTTC.

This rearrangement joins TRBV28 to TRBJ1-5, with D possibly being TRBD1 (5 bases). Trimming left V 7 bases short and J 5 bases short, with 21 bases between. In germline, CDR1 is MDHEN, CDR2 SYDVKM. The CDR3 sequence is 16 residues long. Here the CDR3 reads CASTDPGGAGDQPQHF. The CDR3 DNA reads TGTGCCAGCACCGATCCCGGGGGAGCTGGGGATCAGCCCCAGCATTTT.

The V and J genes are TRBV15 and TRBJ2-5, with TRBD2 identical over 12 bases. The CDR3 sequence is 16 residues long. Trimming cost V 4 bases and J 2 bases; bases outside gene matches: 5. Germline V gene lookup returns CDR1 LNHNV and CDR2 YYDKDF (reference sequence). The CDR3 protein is CATSMVLAGGQETQYF. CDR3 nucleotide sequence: TGTGCCACCAGCATGGTACTAGCGGGGGGTCAAGAGACCCAGTACTTC. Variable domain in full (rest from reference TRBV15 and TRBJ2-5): DAMVIQNPRYQVTQFGKPVTLSCSQTLNHNVMYWYQQKSSQAPKLLFHYYDKDFNNEADTPDNFQSRRPNTSFCFLDIRSPGLGDTAMYLCATSMVLAGGQETQYFGPGTRLLVL.

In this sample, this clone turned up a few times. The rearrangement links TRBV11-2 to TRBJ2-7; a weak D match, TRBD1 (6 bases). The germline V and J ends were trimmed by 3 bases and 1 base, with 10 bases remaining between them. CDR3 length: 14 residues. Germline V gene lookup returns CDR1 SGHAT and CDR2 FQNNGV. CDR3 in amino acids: CASSFIQGSYEQYF. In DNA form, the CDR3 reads TGTGCCAGCAGCTTCATCCAGGGGTCCTACGAGCAGTACTTC.

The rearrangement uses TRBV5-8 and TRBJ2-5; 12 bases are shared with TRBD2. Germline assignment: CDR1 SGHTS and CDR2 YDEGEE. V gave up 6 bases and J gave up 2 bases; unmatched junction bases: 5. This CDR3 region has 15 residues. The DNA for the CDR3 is TGTGCCAGCAACAAGGGGACTAGCGGGCAAGAGACCCAGTACTTC. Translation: CASNKGTSGQETQYF.

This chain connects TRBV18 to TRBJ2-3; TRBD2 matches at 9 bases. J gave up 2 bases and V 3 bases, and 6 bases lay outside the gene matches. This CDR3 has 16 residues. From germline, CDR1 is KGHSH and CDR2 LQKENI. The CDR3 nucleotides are TGTGCCAGCTCACCGGATAGCGGGGGCACCACAGATACGCAGTATTTT. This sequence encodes CASSPDSGGTTDTQYF.

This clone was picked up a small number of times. The CDR3 nucleotides are TGCGCCAGCAGTGAGCACTACAATGAGCAGTTCTTC. Amino acid sequence: CASSEHYNEQFF. V gene TRBV10-1 combines with J gene TRBJ2-1, with unresolved D. Germline CDR1 and CDR2: WNHNN and SYGVQD (reference sequence). This CDR3 comprises 12 residues. V lost 2 bases and J 3 bases, leaving 2 bases between the germline ends.

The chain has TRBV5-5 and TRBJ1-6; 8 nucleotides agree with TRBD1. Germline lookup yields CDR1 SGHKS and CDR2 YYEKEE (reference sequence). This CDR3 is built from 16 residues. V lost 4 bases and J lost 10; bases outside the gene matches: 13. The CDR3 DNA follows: TGTGCCAGCAGCAATAAGGGACAGGATTTCAGATCACCCCTCCACTTT. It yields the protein CASSNKGQDFRSPLHF.

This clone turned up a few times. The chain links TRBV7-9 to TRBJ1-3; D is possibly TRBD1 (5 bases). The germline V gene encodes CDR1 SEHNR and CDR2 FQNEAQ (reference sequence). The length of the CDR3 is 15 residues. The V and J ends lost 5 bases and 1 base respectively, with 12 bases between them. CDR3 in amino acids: CASSAIQGSGNTIYF. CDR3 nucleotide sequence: TGTGCCAGCAGCGCAATCCAGGGATCTGGAAACACCATATATTTT.